What follows are 24 T cell receptor beta chains derived from one specimen sequenced in a study of blood T cell repertoires in COVID-19. Data came from immunoSEQ multiplex PCR; TCRdb stores just in-frame clones and leaves some out. The repertoire includes some 300,000 clones, about 89% of them detected once, and roughly a tenth sits in the top ten. The sample comprised PBMCs or T cells enriched from blood (not recorded which). The receptors originated from a woman aged 40 to 49 who had recovered from COVID-19.

The chain has TRBV2 and TRBJ1-3, with no clear D. Germline CDR1 and CDR2: SNHLY and FYNNEI. Trimming left V 6 bases short and J 4 bases short, with 10 bases between. This CDR3 spans 13 amino acids. The CDR3 is CASSWTGGNTIYF. The CDR3 DNA reads as TGTGCCAGCAGCTGGACGGGGGGAAACACCATATATTTT. Combining the CDR3 with reference TRBV2 and TRBJ1-3 gives the whole variable domain EPEVTQTPSHQVTQMGQEVILRCVPISNHLYFYWYRQILGQKVEFLVSFYNNEISEKSEIFDDQFSVERPDGSNFTLKIRSTKLEDSAMYFCASSWTGGNTIYFGEGSWLTVV.

V and J are TRBV29-1 and TRBJ2-7, with a possible D match to TRBD2 (5 bases). The V end was cut by 4 bases, the J end by 0 bases, with 13 bases between. CDR3 length equals 14 residues. Germline assignment: CDR1 SQVTM and CDR2 ANQGSEA. CDR3 protein: CSVGAPGSSYEQYF. In DNA form, the CDR3 reads TGCAGCGTTGGGGCTCCGGGGTCCTCCTACGAGCAGTACTTC.

The V and J genes are TRBV4-3 and TRBJ2-1; D might be TRBD2 (6 bases). Germline V gives CDR1 LGHNA, CDR2 YSLEER. The CDR3 runs to 16 residues. V was shortened by 1 base and J by 5 bases, with 15 bases between the two germline ends. CDR3: CASSQGLSGGNNEQFF. The DNA of the CDR3 is TGCGCCAGCAGCCAAGGACTAAGCGGAGGGAACAATGAGCAGTTCTTC.

The rearrangement links TRBV7-2 to TRBJ2-4; TRBD2 might be the D (6 bases). V lost 5 bases and J 7 bases, leaving 15 bases between the germline ends. This CDR3 has 14 residues. The germline gives CDR1 SGHTA, CDR2 FQGNSA. Written as DNA, the CDR3 is TGTGCCAGCAGCCTCCACTGGGGGGAGAACATTCAGTACTTC. Its protein is CASSLHWGENIQYF.

This chain joins TRBV30 and TRBJ1-2; D remains unclear. Germline CDR1 GTSNPN, CDR2 SVGIG (reference sequence). The CDR3 sequence is 12 residues long. V was shortened by 0 bases and J by 7 bases, with 9 bases between the two germline ends. CDR3 protein: CAWSVSGFGYTF. In DNA, the CDR3 is TGTGCCTGGAGTGTATCGGGGTTTGGCTACACCTTC.

The rearrangement uses TRBV6-5 and TRBJ2-7; TRBD2 might be the D (6 bases). Germline V gives CDR1 MNHEY, CDR2 SVGAGI. Trimming shortened V by 4 bases and J by 5 bases, and 18 bases separated the two germline ends. The CDR3 covers 15 residues. The CDR3 DNA is TGTGCCAGCAGTTTAACCGGCGGAGGGGCCAACGAGCAGTACTTC. This sequence encodes CASSLTGGGANEQYF.

This chain uses TRBV24-1 with TRBJ2-1; 9 bases agree with TRBD2. This CDR3 has 13 amino acids. Germline V gene lookup returns CDR1 KGHDR and CDR2 SFDVKD. The junction had 7 bases not matched to a gene; V was cut back by 4 bases and J by 13 bases. Here the CDR3 DNA reads TGTGCCACCAGTGACCCGACTAGCGGTAGCCAGTTCTTC. Residues: CATSDPTSGSQFF.

The genes are TRBV12-5 and TRBJ2-1; TRBD2 matches at 7 bases. J gave up 1 base and V 5 bases, and 20 bases lay outside the gene matches. This CDR3 spans 20 amino acids. CDR1 and CDR2 from the germline V gene are LGHNT and FRNRAP. The CDR3 sequence is CASGPSQTRQDGGSYNEQFF. The CDR3 DNA reads as TGTGCTAGTGGTCCCTCCCAGACACGGCAGGACGGGGGGTCCTACAATGAGCAGTTCTTC.

The chain recombines TRBV27 with TRBJ1-5; weak D call: TRBD1 (6 bases). V lost 7 bases and J 1 base, leaving 17 bases between the germline ends. This CDR3 contains 16 residues. CDR1 and CDR2 from the germline V gene are MNHEY and SMNVEV (reference sequence). This CDR3 is CASIGRGALSNQPQHF. The CDR3 DNA reads as TGTGCCAGCATAGGGAGGGGGGCCTTAAGCAATCAGCCCCAGCATTTT.

This clone is a singleton in its sample. This clone may be a read error of a much larger clone one base away. Other DNA variants within this sample encode the same CDR3. This chain uses TRBV19 with TRBJ1-2; a possible D gene is TRBD1 (5 bases). This CDR3 contains 13 residues. Germline V gives CDR1 LNHDA, CDR2 SQIVND (reference sequence). The V and J ends lost 3 bases and 2 bases respectively, with 7 bases between them. The CDR3 here is CASSIPGNYGYTF. DNA for the CDR3: TGTGCCAGTAGTATTCCAGGGAACTATGGCTACACCTTC. The whole variable domain, remainder taken from reference TRBV19 and TRBJ1-2, is DGGITQSPKYLFRKEGQNVTLSCEQNLNHDAMYWYRQDPGQGLRLIYYSQIVNDFQKGDIAEGYSVSREKKESFPLTVTSAQKNPTAFYLCASSIPGNYGYTFGSGTRLTVV.

The chain is built from TRBV11-3 and TRBJ2-1; 7 nucleotides match TRBD1. CDR1 and CDR2 (germline): SGHNT, YENEEA. The V segment lost 4 bases and the J segment 9 bases; nucleotides outside the gene matches: 9. The CDR3 contains 14 residues. For the CDR3, the DNA is TGTGCCAGCAGCTGGGACAGCGGAGCAGGTGAGCAGTTCTTC. Translation: CASSWDSGAGEQFF. The full variable domain, in which reference TRBV11-3 and TRBJ2-1 provide the parts outside the CDR3, is EAGVVQSPRYKIIEKKQPVAFWCNPISGHNTLYWYLQNLGQGPELLIRYENEEAVDDSQLPKDRFSAERLKGVDSTLKIQPAELGDSAVYLCASSWDSGAGEQFFGPGTRLTVL.

The sample holds a few counts of this clone. The rearrangement uses TRBV7-9 and TRBJ2-7, with D tentatively TRBD2 (6 bases). V was cut by 1 base and J by 7 bases, with 14 bases left in between. This CDR3 is 14 amino acids long. Looked up from germline, CDR1 is SEHNR and CDR2 is FQNEAQ (reference sequence). CDR3 in DNA: TGTGCCAGCAGCTTAGAGTCGGCAGGGAGGGAGCAGTACTTC. Translated: CASSLESAGREQYF. Using reference TRBV7-9 and TRBJ2-7 for the parts outside the CDR3, the full variable domain is DTGVSQNPRHKITKRGQNVTFRCDPISEHNRLYWYRQTLGQGPEFLTYFQNEAQLEKSRLLSDRFSAERPKGSFSTLEIQRTEQGDSAMYLCASSLESAGREQYFGPGTRLTVT.

This clone was picked up one time. The J gene is TRBJ1-4, the V gene TRBV11-2; tentatively, D is TRBD1 (5 bases). This CDR3 is 13 amino acids long. Germline assignment: CDR1 SGHAT and CDR2 FQNNGV. V lost 4 bases and J lost 8, with 11 bases in between. This chain's CDR3 is CASSSERGEKLFF. DNA of the CDR3: TGTGCCAGCAGCTCAGAACGGGGGGAAAAACTGTTTTTT.

CDR3 DNA: TGTGCCAGCGACAGGTTGCTGGGGCTTTATGGCTACACCTTC. As protein: CASDRLLGLYGYTF. This chain connects TRBV6-5 to TRBJ1-2; maybe TRBD1 (6 bases). The CDR3 consists of 14 residues. Germline CDR1 and CDR2: MNHEY and SVGAGI. Between the trimmed V and J ends, which lost 8 bases and 5 bases, there was a span of 18 bases.

V and J are TRBV11-2 and TRBJ1-2; D not certain. The germline CDR1 and CDR2 sequences are SGHAT and FQNNGV. This CDR3 spans 13 amino acids. V was cut by 5 bases and J by 1 base, with 8 bases left in between. CDR3 residues: CASSTGDNYGYTF. In DNA, the CDR3 is TGTGCCAGCAGCACCGGGGATAACTATGGCTACACCTTC.

The chain is built from TRBV6-2 or TRBV6-3 and TRBJ2-7; TRBD1 agrees at 7 bases. This CDR3 spans 14 amino acids. Germline assignment: CDR1 MNHEY and CDR2 SVGEGT. The V gene end was trimmed by 7 bases and the J gene end by 5 bases; junction bases not matched to a gene: 11. The CDR3 DNA sequence: TGTGCCAGCACCCCGGGACAGACTCAGGACGAGCAGTACTTC. Translated, it gives CASTPGQTQDEQYF.

The V call is TRBV18, the J call TRBJ1-4; TRBD1 is a possible D gene (6 bases). Deletions cut 3 bases from V and 0 bases from J, with 8 bases between. Germline values: CDR1 KGHSH, CDR2 LQKENI. The CDR3 contains 15 residues. The CDR3 DNA reads as TGTGCCAGCTCACCGACAGGTCCAACTAATGAAAAACTGTTTTTT. This translates into CASSPTGPTNEKLFF.

J is TRBJ2-3 and V is TRBV6-2 or TRBV6-3; 8 positions match TRBD2. CDR1 is MNHEY and CDR2 is SVGEGT in the germline V gene. V dropped 4 bases and J dropped 9; count of bases not matched to a gene: 18. The CDR3 contains 17 residues. The CDR3, as DNA: TGTGCCAGCAGTTCTCCGGGACTAGATCCTTTTGTGGACACGCAGTATTTT. It translates to CASSSPGLDPFVDTQYF.

This chain joins TRBV3-1 (or the pseudogene TRBV3-2) and TRBJ2-7; TRBD2 matches 7 bases. Germline CDR1 LGHDT, CDR2 YNNKEL (reference sequence). The CDR3 is made up of 17 amino acids. Losses at the gene ends were 0 bases for V and 3 bases for J; bases not matched to a gene: 11. CDR3 DNA sequence: TGTGCCAGCAGCCAAGAAAAACGTGCGGGAGAACACTACGAGCAGTACTTC. Translation: CASSQEKRAGEHYEQYF.

With respect to this clone: Other DNA sequences in the sample encode the same CDR3. The chain is built from TRBV29-1 and TRBJ1-2; D gene uncertain. The ends were cut back, 4 bases at V and 4 bases at J, with 10 bases in the middle. Per the germline V gene, CDR1 is SQVTM and CDR2 is ANQGSEA. The CDR3 is made up of 12 amino acids. CDR3 nucleotide sequence: TGCAGCGTTGGTGGCGGAACCTATGGCTACACCTTC. Its protein is CSVGGGTYGYTF.

This chain joins TRBV19 and TRBJ1-6; TRBD1 is a possible D gene (6 bases). This CDR3 spans 15 amino acids. Trimming removed 7 bases at V and 7 bases at J, with 17 bases between. Germline V gene data show CDR1 as LNHDA and CDR2 as SQIVND (reference sequence). Here the CDR3 reads CASNYRGRGNSPLHF. The CDR3 DNA reads as TGTGCCAGTAACTATAGGGGGAGGGGAAATTCACCCCTCCACTTT. The whole variable domain, remainder taken from reference TRBV19 and TRBJ1-6, is DGGITQSPKYLFRKEGQNVTLSCEQNLNHDAMYWYRQDPGQGLRLIYYSQIVNDFQKGDIAEGYSVSREKKESFPLTVTSAQKNPTAFYLCASNYRGRGNSPLHFGNGTRLTVT.

CDR3 bases: TGTGCCAGCTCACCACTGGCGGAGGCCACCTACGAGCAGTACTTC. Translated, it gives CASSPLAEATYEQYF. V and J are TRBV18 and TRBJ2-7; tentative D call: TRBD2 (5 bases). V lost 1 base and J lost 2, with 12 bases in between. Germline lookup yields CDR1 KGHSH and CDR2 LQKENI. The CDR3 totals 15 residues.

The chain uses TRBV6-5 and TRBJ2-7; D may be TRBD1 (5 bases). V was trimmed by 4 bases and J by 4 bases, leaving 11 bases between them. The CDR3 runs to 13 residues. CDR1 and CDR2 from the germline V gene are MNHEY and SVGAGI. The CDR3 DNA reads as TGTGCCAGCAGTTCAGGGATTACGTACGAGCAGTACTTC. It is translated as CASSSGITYEQYF.

This chain links TRBV6-5 with TRBJ2-1, with 8 nucleotides matching TRBD2. From germline, CDR1 is MNHEY and CDR2 SVGAGI. V trimming: 4 bases; J trimming: 15 bases; junction bases outside the gene matches: 5. This CDR3 is 11 amino acids long. The CDR3 nucleotides are TGTGCCAGCAGTTCACTAGCGGTTACGTTCTTC. Protein product: CASSSLAVTFF.